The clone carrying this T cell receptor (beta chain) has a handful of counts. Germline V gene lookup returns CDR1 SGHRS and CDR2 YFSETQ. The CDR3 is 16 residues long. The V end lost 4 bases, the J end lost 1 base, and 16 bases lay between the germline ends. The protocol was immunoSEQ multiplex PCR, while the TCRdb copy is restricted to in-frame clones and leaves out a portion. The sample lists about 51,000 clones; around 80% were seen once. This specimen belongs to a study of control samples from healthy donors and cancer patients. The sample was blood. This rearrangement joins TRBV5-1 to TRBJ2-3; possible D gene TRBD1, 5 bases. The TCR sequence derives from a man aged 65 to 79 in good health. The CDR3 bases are TGCGCCAGCAGCGCCCTGGGCAGGGCGGGCACAGATACGCAGTATTTT. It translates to CASSALGRAGTDTQYF.